The 15 T cell receptor beta chains given below trace back to one sample, sequenced in a study of cytomegalovirus exposure and HLA in healthy donors. Both 60 Vbeta primers and 13 Jbeta primers went into the PCR. Produced via immunoSEQ multiplex PCR; TCRdb's table is partial and in-frame only. The profile shows about 300,000 clones, around 86% of them singletons. Sequenced material: PBMCs. These receptors all stem from a middle-aged man in good health and CMV-seropositive.

This chain uses TRBV4-3 with TRBJ2-5, with TRBD2 as a possible D gene (6 bases). The CDR3 sequence is 13 residues long. Germline-derived CDR1 and CDR2 are LGHNA and YSLEER. Trimming pared 4 bases from V and 5 bases from J, leaving 11 bases between. The CDR3 region has the DNA TGCGCCAGCAGCCCGGGGAGGACGGAGACCCAGTACTTC. It is translated as CASSPGRTETQYF.

The chain recombines TRBV19 with TRBJ2-1; D perhaps matches TRBD2 (6 bases). This CDR3 contains 15 residues. Germline V gene sequence: CDR1 LNHDA, CDR2 SQIVND (reference sequence). Between the trimmed V and J ends, which lost 5 bases and 2 bases, there was a span of 13 bases. CDR3 DNA: TGTGCCAGTAGTCCGGGAGCGGAAGCCTACAATGAGCAGTTCTTC. Its protein is CASSPGAEAYNEQFF.

This clone was seen only a few times. The gene calls are TRBV9 and TRBJ1-3, with TRBD1 as a possible D gene (6 bases). This CDR3 contains 15 residues. Per the germline V gene, CDR1 is SGDLS and CDR2 is YYNGEE. The V and J ends lost 2 bases and 6 bases respectively, with 15 bases between them. The DNA for the CDR3 is TGTGCCAGCAGCGTGGGGGTAGGACAGATAAACACCATATATTTT. As protein: CASSVGVGQINTIYF.

V and J are TRBV27 and TRBJ2-3, with D tentatively TRBD1 (6 bases). Looked up from germline, CDR1 is MNHEY and CDR2 is SMNVEV (reference sequence). The CDR3 sequence is 16 residues long. Trimming left V 5 bases short and J 3 bases short, with 18 bases between. This CDR3 is CASSPGAGTATDTQYF. CDR3 in DNA: TGTGCCAGCAGTCCAGGGGCCGGGACGGCTACAGATACGCAGTATTTT.

The chain employs TRBV6-4 and TRBJ1-1, with 8 bases fitting TRBD1. CDR1 and CDR2 from the germline V gene are MRHNA and SNTAGT. V was clipped by 6 bases and J by 5 bases; unmatched bases: 11. The CDR3 length is 15 residues. The CDR3 region is CASRASDRGDTEAFF. The CDR3 DNA follows: TGTGCCAGCAGAGCCTCCGACAGGGGTGATACTGAAGCTTTCTTT.

A note on this clone: The junction differs from germline at one of its ends, possibly a read error. The gene calls are TRBV7-9 and TRBJ2-7; D perhaps matches TRBD2 (6 bases). The CDR3 has 17 residues. The V gene's germline CDR1 is SEHNR and CDR2 FQNEAQ (reference sequence). The CDR3 sequence: CASSRRDPSDSSYGQYF. In DNA, the CDR3 is TGTGCCAGCAGCCGAAGGGATCCTAGCGACAGCTCCTACGGGCAGTACTTC.

For the CDR3, the DNA is TGTGCCACCAGCAGAGGGGTAGCGGGAGGAGGCACAGATACGCAGTATTTT. Translating it yields CATSRGVAGGGTDTQYF. The chain has TRBV15 and TRBJ2-3; 10 positions match TRBD2. The J segment lost 1 base and the V segment lost 1 base, leaving 5 bases of the junction unmatched. Germline CDR1 reads LNHNV; CDR2 reads YYDKDF (reference sequence). This CDR3 has 17 amino acids.

The chain couples TRBV9 to TRBJ2-7; 8 positions agree with TRBD1. Losses at the gene ends were 2 bases for V and 5 bases for J; bases not matched to a gene: 9. Per germline, CDR1 SGDLS and CDR2 YYNGEE. This CDR3 has 15 residues. This CDR3 reads CASSVSPAGGHEQYF. CDR3 coding DNA: TGTGCCAGCAGCGTTTCCCCGGCAGGGGGCCACGAGCAGTACTTC.

The rearrangement uses TRBV19 and TRBJ2-1, with a possible D match to TRBD2 (5 bases). V lost 4 bases and J lost 2, with 12 bases in between. This CDR3 contains 15 residues. Germline lookup yields CDR1 LNHDA and CDR2 SQIVND (reference sequence). In DNA form, the CDR3 reads TGTGCCAGTAGTAAGGCGGGCGCCGCCTACAATGAGCAGTTCTTC. This translates into CASSKAGAAYNEQFF.

This sequence joins TRBV2 and TRBJ2-1; 8 bases map to TRBD2. Germline V CDR1 and CDR2: SNHLY, FYNNEI. The CDR3 contains 14 residues. V was pared by 7 bases and J by 0 bases, with 2 bases of the junction left unmatched. CDR3 sequence (DNA): TGTGCCAGCAAGCGGGGGCTCTCCTACAATGAGCAGTTCTTC. Protein: CASKRGLSYNEQFF. The whole variable domain, remainder taken from reference TRBV2 and TRBJ2-1, is EPEVTQTPSHQVTQMGQEVILRCVPISNHLYFYWYRQILGQKVEFLVSFYNNEISEKSEIFDDQFSVERPDGSNFTLKIRSTKLEDSAMYFCASKRGLSYNEQFFGPGTRLTVL.

The V and J genes are TRBV2 and TRBJ2-6; D gene ambiguous. Trimming removed 3 bases at V and 0 bases at J, with 3 bases between. The CDR3 runs to 14 residues. Germline lookup yields CDR1 SNHLY and CDR2 FYNNEI. The CDR3, as DNA: TGTGCCAGCAGTGACAGCTCTGGGGCCAACGTCCTGACTTTC. Residues: CASSDSSGANVLTF.

This chain joins TRBV21-1 and TRBJ2-7; TRBD2, as called in the table, went unchecked against the DNA. TRBV21-1 is a recognized pseudogene. This CDR3 comprises 15 residues. The CDR3 coding sequence is TGTGCCAGCAGCCCTAGCGGGAGGAACTCCTACGAGCAGTACTTC. Its translation is CASSPSGRNSYEQYF.

V gene TRBV2 combines with J gene TRBJ1-5, with D hard to call. Germline loops: CDR1 SNHLY, CDR2 FYNNEI. V dropped 3 bases and J dropped 12 bases, with 9 bases sitting between them. The CDR3 is 11 residues long. CDR3 DNA: TGTGCCAGCAGTGATGACGCAGGCCAGCATTTT. Its translation: CASSDDAGQHF.

The chain combines TRBV6-5 with TRBJ1-5; no reliable D call. This CDR3 region has 11 residues. The V end lost 5 bases, the J end lost 11 bases, and 10 bases lay between the germline ends. Per germline, CDR1 MNHEY and CDR2 SVGAGI. The CDR3 DNA reads as TGTGCCAGCAGTGATCCCGGGGCCCAGCATTTT. The encoded protein is CASSDPGAQHF.

As concerns this clone: Other nucleotide sequences from this sample produce the same CDR3. This sequence joins TRBV19 and TRBJ1-1; D perhaps matches TRBD1 (5 bases). V shed 3 bases and J shed 4 bases, with 12 bases lying between them. The CDR3 is 14 amino acids. Germline lookup yields CDR1 LNHDA and CDR2 SQIVND (reference sequence). The CDR3 nucleotides are TGTGCCAGTAGTATCGGGCAGGGCCGCACTGAAGCTTTCTTT. Translating gives CASSIGQGRTEAFF.